This T cell receptor (beta chain) was recorded in a study of shared clonotypes between healthy human individuals. The CD4+ fraction was divided into a CD45RA+ naive subset and a CD45RA-negative memory subset. The V gene lost 3 bases and the J gene lost 0 bases, with 8 bases spanning the gap. Germline V gene sequence: CDR1 MNHEY, CDR2 SMNVEV (reference sequence). The CDR3 length is 14 residues. The protocol was immunoSEQ multiplex PCR, while the TCRdb copy is restricted to in-frame clones and leaves out a portion. The table lists around 700,000 clones, around 72% of them singletons, with approximately 2% in the top ten.

The receptor comes from a woman aged 30 to 39 in good health. V is TRBV27 and J is TRBJ2-5; no reliable D call. The source material was memory CD4+ T cells sorted from blood. Regarding subset: CD45RA-negative fraction. The DNA for the CDR3 is TGTGCCAGCAGTTTTATAGGAAACCAAGAGACCCAGTACTTC. Its translation: CASSFIGNQETQYF.